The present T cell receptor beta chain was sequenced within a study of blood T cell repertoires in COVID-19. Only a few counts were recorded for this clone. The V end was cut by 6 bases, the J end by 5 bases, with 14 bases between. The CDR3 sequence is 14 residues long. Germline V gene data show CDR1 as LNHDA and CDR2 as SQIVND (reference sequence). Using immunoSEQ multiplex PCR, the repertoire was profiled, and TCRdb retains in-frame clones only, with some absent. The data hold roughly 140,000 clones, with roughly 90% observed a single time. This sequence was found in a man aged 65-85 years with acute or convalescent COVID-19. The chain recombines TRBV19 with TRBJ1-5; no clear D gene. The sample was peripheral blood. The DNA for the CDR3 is TGTGCCAGTAGAGACTCCGGAGGTCATCAGCCCCAGCATTTT. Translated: CASRDSGGHQPQHF.